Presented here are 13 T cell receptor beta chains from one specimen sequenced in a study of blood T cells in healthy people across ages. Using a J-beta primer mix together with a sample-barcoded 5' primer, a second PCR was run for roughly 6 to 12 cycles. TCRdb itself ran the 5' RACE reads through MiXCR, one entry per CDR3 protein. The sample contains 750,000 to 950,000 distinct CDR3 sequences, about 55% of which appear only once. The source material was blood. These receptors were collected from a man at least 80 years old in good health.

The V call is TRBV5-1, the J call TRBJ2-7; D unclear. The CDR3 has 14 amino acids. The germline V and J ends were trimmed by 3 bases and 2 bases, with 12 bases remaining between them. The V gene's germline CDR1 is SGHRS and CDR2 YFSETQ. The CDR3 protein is CASSSPERTYEQYF. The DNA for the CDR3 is TGCGCCAGCAGCTCTCCAGAAAGAACCTACGAGCAGTACTTC. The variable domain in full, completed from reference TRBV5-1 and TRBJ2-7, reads KAGVTQTPRYLIKTRGQQVTLSCSPISGHRSVSWYQQTPGQGLQFLFEYFSETQRNKGNFPGRFSGRQFSNSRSEMNVSTLELGDSALYLCASSSPERTYEQYFGPGTRLTVT.

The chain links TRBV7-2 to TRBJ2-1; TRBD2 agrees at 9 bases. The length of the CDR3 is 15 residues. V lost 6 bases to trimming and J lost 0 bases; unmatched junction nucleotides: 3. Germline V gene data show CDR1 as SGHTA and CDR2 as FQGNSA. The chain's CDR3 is CASRLAGGSYNEQFF. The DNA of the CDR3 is TGTGCCAGCAGACTAGCGGGTGGCTCCTACAATGAGCAGTTCTTC.

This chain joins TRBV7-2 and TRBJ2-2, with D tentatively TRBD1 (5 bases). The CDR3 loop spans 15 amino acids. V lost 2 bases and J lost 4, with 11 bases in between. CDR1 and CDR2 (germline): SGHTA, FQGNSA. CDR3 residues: CASSLKWGSTGELFF. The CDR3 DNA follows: TGTGCCAGCAGCTTAAAGTGGGGCAGCACCGGGGAGCTGTTTTTT.

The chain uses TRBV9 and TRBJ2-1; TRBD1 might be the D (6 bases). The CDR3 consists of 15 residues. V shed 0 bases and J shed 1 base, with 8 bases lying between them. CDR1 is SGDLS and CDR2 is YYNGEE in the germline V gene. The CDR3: CASSVEGVSYNEQFF. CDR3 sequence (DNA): TGTGCCAGCAGCGTAGAGGGGGTATCCTACAATGAGCAGTTCTTC.

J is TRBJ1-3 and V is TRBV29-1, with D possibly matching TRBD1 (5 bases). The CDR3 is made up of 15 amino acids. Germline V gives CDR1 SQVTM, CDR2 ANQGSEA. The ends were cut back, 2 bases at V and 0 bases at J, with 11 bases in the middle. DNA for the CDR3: TGCAGCGTTGAAAGAAGGGGTTCCTCTGGAAACACCATATATTTT. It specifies CSVERRGSSGNTIYF.

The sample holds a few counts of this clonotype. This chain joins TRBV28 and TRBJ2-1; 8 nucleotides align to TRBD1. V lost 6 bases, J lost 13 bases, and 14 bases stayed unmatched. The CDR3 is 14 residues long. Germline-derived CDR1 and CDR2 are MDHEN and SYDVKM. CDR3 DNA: TGTGCCAGCAGCCTCGTTGGACAGGGCGTTAACCAGTTCTTC. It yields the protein CASSLVGQGVNQFF.

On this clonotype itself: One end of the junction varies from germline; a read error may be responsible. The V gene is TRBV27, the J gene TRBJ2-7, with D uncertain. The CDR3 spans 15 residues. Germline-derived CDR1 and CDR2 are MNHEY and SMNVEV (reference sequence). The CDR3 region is CASRPGTIPSCEQYF. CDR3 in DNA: TGTGCCAGCAGGCCGGGCACAATCCCGTCCTGCGAGCAGTACTTC.

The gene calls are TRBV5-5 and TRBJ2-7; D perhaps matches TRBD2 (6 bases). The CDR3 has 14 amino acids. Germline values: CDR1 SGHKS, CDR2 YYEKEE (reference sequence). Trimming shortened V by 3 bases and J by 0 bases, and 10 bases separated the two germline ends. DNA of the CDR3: TGTGCCAGCAGCTCGGACGGGAGCTCCTACGAGCAGTACTTC. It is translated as CASSSDGSSYEQYF.

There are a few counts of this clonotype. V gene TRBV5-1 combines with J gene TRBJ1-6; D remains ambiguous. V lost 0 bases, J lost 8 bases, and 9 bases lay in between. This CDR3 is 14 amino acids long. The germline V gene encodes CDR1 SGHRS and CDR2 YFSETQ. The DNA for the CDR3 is TGCGCCAGCAGCTTGGGGGGTACGGATTCACCCCTCCACTTT. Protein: CASSLGGTDSPLHF.

CDR3 DNA: TGTGCCAGCTCCGGGGGCATAGATACGCAGTATTTT. Its translation: CASSGGIDTQYF. The chain combines TRBV6-6 with TRBJ2-3; D possibly uses TRBD1 or TRBD2 (6 bases each). Germline V gene data show CDR1 as MNHNY and CDR2 as SVGAGI (reference sequence). The CDR3 is 12 amino acids. V lost 8 bases and J 5 bases, leaving 11 bases between the germline ends.

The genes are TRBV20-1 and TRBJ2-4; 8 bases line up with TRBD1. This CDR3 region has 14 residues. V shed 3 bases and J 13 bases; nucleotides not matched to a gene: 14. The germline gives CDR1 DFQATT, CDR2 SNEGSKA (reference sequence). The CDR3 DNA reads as TGCAGTGCTAGTAGGACAGGGCGTTGGAGTGAGCAGTACTTC. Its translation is CSASRTGRWSEQYF.

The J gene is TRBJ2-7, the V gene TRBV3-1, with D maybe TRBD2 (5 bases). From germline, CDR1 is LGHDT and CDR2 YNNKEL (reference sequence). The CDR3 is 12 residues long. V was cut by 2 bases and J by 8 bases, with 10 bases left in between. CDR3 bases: TGTGCCAGCAGCCAACGGACTTCCAAGCAGTACTTC. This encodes CASSQRTSKQYF.

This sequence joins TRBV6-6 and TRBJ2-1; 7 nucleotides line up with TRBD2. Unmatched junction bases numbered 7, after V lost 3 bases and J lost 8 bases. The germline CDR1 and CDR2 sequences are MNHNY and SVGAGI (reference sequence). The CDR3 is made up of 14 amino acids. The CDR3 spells CASSYGGSDDEQFF. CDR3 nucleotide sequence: TGTGCCAGCAGTTATGGCGGGAGTGACGATGAGCAGTTCTTC.